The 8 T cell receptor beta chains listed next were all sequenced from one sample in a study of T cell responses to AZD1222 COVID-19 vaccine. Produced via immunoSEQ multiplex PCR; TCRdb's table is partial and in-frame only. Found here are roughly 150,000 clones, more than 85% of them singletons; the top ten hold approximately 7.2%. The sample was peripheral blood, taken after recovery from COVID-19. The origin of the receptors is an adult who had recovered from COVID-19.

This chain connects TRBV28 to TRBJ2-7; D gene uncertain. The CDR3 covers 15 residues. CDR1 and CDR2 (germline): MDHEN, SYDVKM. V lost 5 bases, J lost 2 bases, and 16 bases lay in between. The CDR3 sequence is CASSPTGQITYEQYF. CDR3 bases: TGTGCCAGCAGTCCCACCGGGCAGATCACCTACGAGCAGTACTTC.

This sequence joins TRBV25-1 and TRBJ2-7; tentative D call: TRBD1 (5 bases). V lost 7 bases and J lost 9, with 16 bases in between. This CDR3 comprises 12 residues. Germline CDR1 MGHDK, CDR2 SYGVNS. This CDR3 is CASKECRARQYF. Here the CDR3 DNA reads TGTGCCAGCAAGGAATGCAGGGCGAGGCAGTACTTC.

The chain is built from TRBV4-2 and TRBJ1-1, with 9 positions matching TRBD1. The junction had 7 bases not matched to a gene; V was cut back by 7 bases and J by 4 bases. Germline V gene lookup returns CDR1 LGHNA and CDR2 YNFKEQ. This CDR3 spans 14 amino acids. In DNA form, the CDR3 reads TGTGCCAGCAAGCCCTTGGACAGGGGCACTGAAGCTTTCTTT. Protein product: CASKPLDRGTEAFF.

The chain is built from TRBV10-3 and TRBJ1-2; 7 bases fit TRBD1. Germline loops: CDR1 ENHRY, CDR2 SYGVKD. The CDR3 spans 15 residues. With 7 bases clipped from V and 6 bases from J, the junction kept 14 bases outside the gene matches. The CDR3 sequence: CAITLGDSLLDGYTF. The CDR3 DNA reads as TGTGCCATCACCCTAGGGGACAGCTTGCTGGATGGCTACACCTTC.

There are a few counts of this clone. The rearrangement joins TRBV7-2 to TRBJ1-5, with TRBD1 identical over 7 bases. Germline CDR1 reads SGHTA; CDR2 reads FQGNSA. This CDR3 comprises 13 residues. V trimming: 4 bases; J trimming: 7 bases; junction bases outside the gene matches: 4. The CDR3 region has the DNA TGTGCCAGCAGCTACAGGGGTAGCCAGCCCCAGCATTTT. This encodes CASSYRGSQPQHF.

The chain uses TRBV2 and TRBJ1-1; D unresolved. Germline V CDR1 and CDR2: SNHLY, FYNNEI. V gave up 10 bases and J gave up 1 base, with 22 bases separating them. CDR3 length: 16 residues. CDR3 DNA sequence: TGTGCCACCCTTTATGGCTGGCGCCTAGGGAACACTGAAGCTTTCTTT. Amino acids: CATLYGWRLGNTEAFF.

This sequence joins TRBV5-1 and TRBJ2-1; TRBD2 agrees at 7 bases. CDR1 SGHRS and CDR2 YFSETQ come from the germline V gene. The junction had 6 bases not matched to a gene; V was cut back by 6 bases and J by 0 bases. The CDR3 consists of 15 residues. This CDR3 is CASKLATSSYNEQFF. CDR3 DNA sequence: TGCGCCAGCAAACTAGCGACGAGCTCCTACAATGAGCAGTTCTTC. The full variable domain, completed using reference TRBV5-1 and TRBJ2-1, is KAGVTQTPRYLIKTRGQQVTLSCSPISGHRSVSWYQQTPGQGLQFLFEYFSETQRNKGNFPGRFSGRQFSNSRSEMNVSTLELGDSALYLCASKLATSSYNEQFFGPGTRLTVL.

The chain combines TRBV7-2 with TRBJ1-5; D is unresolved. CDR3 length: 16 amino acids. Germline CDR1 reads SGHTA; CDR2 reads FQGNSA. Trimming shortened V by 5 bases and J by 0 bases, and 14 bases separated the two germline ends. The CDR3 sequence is CASSLLDPGSNQPQHF. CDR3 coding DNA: TGTGCCAGCAGCCTTCTGGACCCCGGTAGCAATCAGCCCCAGCATTTT. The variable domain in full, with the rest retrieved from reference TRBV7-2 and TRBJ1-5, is GAGVSQSPSNKVTEKGKDVELRCDPISGHTALYWYRQSLGQGLEFLIYFQGNSAPDKSGLPSDRFSAERTGGSVSTLTIQRTQQEDSAVYLCASSLLDPGSNQPQHFGDGTRLSIL.